The clone carrying this TCR beta chain came up a few times. Its antigen is currently unknown. Mismatch with germline at one junction end may stem from a read error. The isolated RNA, all of it, was reverse transcribed, so expressed TCRB transcripts were what got sequenced. Produced via immunoSEQ multiplex PCR; TCRdb's table is partial and in-frame only. The sample has hundreds of thousands of clones; roughly a sixth are singletons. The data were obtained in a study of beta chain features in type 1 diabetes. Study-wide results and limits: High TCR expression in some cells could lead to their over-representation in cDNA sequencing.

Germline V CDR1 and CDR2: SGHTA, FQGNSA. The CDR3 contains 15 residues. This chain uses TRBV7-2 with TRBJ2-7, with a possible D match to TRBD2 (5 bases). Sequenced material: naive CD4+ T cells from blood. The origin of this receptor is a young woman in good health. The CDR3 region has the DNA TGTGCCAGCAGCCTAGCCGAGACTGCCTCCTACGAGCAGTACTTC. Its protein is CASSLAETASYEQYF.